This entry is about one T cell receptor beta chain. Its specificity is not known. The identical CDR3 is also encoded by other nucleotide sequences in the sample. Sequenced by immunoSEQ multiplex PCR; TCRdb stores in-frame clones only, minus some. The sample consists of approximately 80,000 clones, roughly 74% of them appearing once. The data originate from a study of radiotherapy plus CTLA-4 blockade in lung cancer. Notes on the study in general: Some TCR clones had been derived from tumors. These clones expanded in peripheral blood after radiotherapy plus ipilimumab. Early blood T cell clone dynamics reportedly forecast response best, with interferon-beta.

The CDR3 is 15 residues long. V shed 2 bases and J shed 2 bases, with 10 bases lying between them. CDR1 is MGHRA, CDR2 YSYEKL, per germline. The receptor's source is a human donor with non-small cell lung cancer whose response to radiotherapy plus ipilimumab could not be evaluated. The specimen comprised peripheral blood, sampled from a patient treated with radiotherapy plus ipilimumab. This rearrangement joins TRBV4-1 to TRBJ1-3; D not resolved. This CDR3 reads CASSQPRRAGNTIYF. CDR3 DNA: TGCGCCAGCAGCCAACCTAGGCGGGCTGGAAACACCATATATTTT.